The 28 T cell receptor beta chains below were found in one sample sequenced in a study of T cell clonotyping in hematopoietic cell transplantation. The assay was immunoSEQ multiplex PCR, and TCRdb's table has in-frame clones only and misses some. In the table there are nearly 20,000 clones, approximately 79% of which are singletons. The sequencing sample was made of peripheral blood mononuclear cells. These receptor sequences come from a man between 60 and 75 years old in good health. Some clones in this sample may be carry-over from other donors' samples.

This chain connects TRBV27 to TRBJ1-1; unclear D gene. Germline lookup yields CDR1 MNHEY and CDR2 SMNVEV (reference sequence). The CDR3 runs to 14 residues. Trimming shortened V by 2 bases and J by 4 bases, and 11 bases separated the two germline ends. The CDR3 is CASSLRWPGTEAFF. The DNA of the CDR3 is TGTGCCAGCAGTTTACGGTGGCCGGGCACTGAAGCTTTCTTT.

CDR3 sequence: CSVEDLGEQYF. The CDR3 nucleotides read TGCAGCGTTGAAGATCTCGGCGAGCAGTACTTC. J is TRBJ2-7 and V is TRBV29-1; D remains ambiguous. This CDR3 is 11 amino acids long. Germline V gene sequence: CDR1 SQVTM, CDR2 ANQGSEA. With 0 bases removed from V and 6 bases from J, the gap between germline ends came to 6 bases.

The chain has TRBV4-2 and TRBJ2-5, with D possibly matching TRBD1 (9 bases). Germline values: CDR1 LGHNA, CDR2 YNFKEQ. Trimming left V 2 bases short and J 5 bases short, with 15 bases between. The CDR3 has 15 amino acids. The CDR3 reads CASSQSGGTGETQYF. The CDR3, as DNA: TGTGCCAGCAGCCAATCGGGAGGGACAGGGGAGACCCAGTACTTC.

J is TRBJ2-7 and V is TRBV28, with 12 bases identical to TRBD2. Losses at the gene ends were 3 bases for V and 7 bases for J; bases not matched to a gene: 4. Germline lookup yields CDR1 MDHEN and CDR2 SYDVKM. This CDR3 contains 14 residues. The CDR3 sequence: CASSFSSGRGEQYF. The CDR3 DNA reads TGTGCCAGCAGTTTCTCTAGCGGGAGGGGGGAGCAGTACTTC. Looking up the rest from reference TRBV28 and TRBJ2-7 gives the full variable domain: DVKVTQSSRYLVKRTGEKVFLECVQDMDHENMFWYRQDPGLGLRLIYFSYDVKMKEKGDIPEGYSVSREKKERFSLILESASTNQTSMYLCASSFSSGRGEQYFGPGTRLTVT.

This clone showed up just a few times. The V gene is TRBV27, the J gene TRBJ1-2; D possibly corresponds to TRBD1 (5 bases). The CDR3 contains 13 residues. Trimming removed 9 bases at V and 4 bases at J, with 15 bases between. Germline V gene sequence: CDR1 MNHEY, CDR2 SMNVEV (reference sequence). CDR3 DNA sequence: TGTGCCAGGGAATTGACAAGGGGCTATGGCTACACCTTC. Its translation is CARELTRGYGYTF.

This chain joins TRBV5-1 and TRBJ1-2, with D hard to call. The CDR3 covers 14 residues. CDR1 and CDR2 (germline): SGHRS, YFSETQ. V was trimmed by 0 bases and J by 5 bases, leaving 11 bases between them. The CDR3 loop is CASSLDTGPYGYTF. Written as DNA, the CDR3 is TGCGCCAGCAGCTTGGATACCGGGCCTTATGGCTACACCTTC.

V usage is TRBV5-1 and J usage is TRBJ2-1; TRBD1 aligns across 11 bases. V shed 5 bases, J shed 7 bases, and the junction held 8 bases outside the gene matches. The CDR3 contains 15 residues. Germline values: CDR1 SGHRS, CDR2 YFSETQ. In DNA, the CDR3 is TGCGCCAGCAGAGACCGGGACAGGGGGTTGAATGAGCAGTTCTTC. Translated: CASRDRDRGLNEQFF.

This chain connects TRBV29-1 to TRBJ1-1; D uncertain. The germline CDR1 and CDR2 sequences are SQVTM and ANQGSEA. The germline V and J ends were trimmed by 7 bases and 1 base, with 19 bases remaining between them. The CDR3 covers 15 residues. The CDR3 coding sequence is TGCAGCGCCACCCGGCGGGAGCCCACGAACACTGAAGCTTTCTTT. It codes for CSATRREPTNTEAFF.

This clone was counted a single time. The V and J genes are TRBV9 and TRBJ1-2; D ambiguous. Looked up from germline, CDR1 is SGDLS and CDR2 is YYNGEE. The CDR3 is 13 amino acids. Trimming removed 0 bases from V and 3 bases from J, with 6 bases in between. CDR3: CASSVGQDYGYTF. CDR3 DNA sequence: TGTGCCAGCAGCGTAGGTCAGGACTATGGCTACACCTTC.

V gene TRBV28 combines with J gene TRBJ2-1, with D maybe TRBD1 (5 bases). The CDR3 covers 14 residues. The germline gives CDR1 MDHEN, CDR2 SYDVKM. Trimming pared 3 bases from V and 5 bases from J, leaving 11 bases between. The CDR3 DNA reads TGTGCCAGCAGTTTCTGGCGCAGGGACAATGAGCAGTTCTTC. Translation gives CASSFWRRDNEQFF.

This clone was observed a handful of times. The J gene is TRBJ2-7, the V gene TRBV7-9, with a tentative D call TRBD2 (6 bases). Germline-derived CDR1 and CDR2 are SEHNR and FQNEAQ (reference sequence). Deletions cut 3 bases from V and 1 base from J, with 13 bases between. CDR3 length equals 15 residues. The CDR3 nucleotides read TGTGCCAGCAGCTTCGTTTCAGGGAGGTCCTACGAGCAGTACTTC. This encodes CASSFVSGRSYEQYF. Drawing the rest from reference TRBV7-9 and TRBJ2-7, the complete variable domain is DTGVSQNPRHKITKRGQNVTFRCDPISEHNRLYWYRQTLGQGPEFLTYFQNEAQLEKSRLLSDRFSAERPKGSFSTLEIQRTEQGDSAMYLCASSFVSGRSYEQYFGPGTRLTVT.

V usage is TRBV12-5 and J usage is TRBJ1-5, with D maybe TRBD1 (5 bases). Germline V lookup: CDR1 LGHNT, CDR2 FRNRAP. This CDR3 has 15 amino acids. Trimming removed 3 bases at V and 0 bases at J, with 9 bases between. CDR3: CASGFGHNSNQPQHF. The DNA of the CDR3 is TGTGCTAGTGGTTTCGGACACAATAGCAATCAGCCCCAGCATTTT. Complete variable domain (other parts from reference TRBV12-5 and TRBJ1-5): DARVTQTPRHKVTEMGQEVTMRCQPILGHNTVFWYRQTMMQGLELLAYFRNRAPLDDSGMPKDRFSAEMPDATLATLKIQPSEPRDSAVYFCASGFGHNSNQPQHFGDGTRLSIL.

This chain connects TRBV5-1 to TRBJ2-5, with 7 bases lining up with TRBD2. With 0 bases clipped from V and 5 bases from J, the junction kept 7 bases outside the gene matches. Looked up from germline, CDR1 is SGHRS and CDR2 is YFSETQ. The CDR3 loop spans 15 amino acids. The CDR3 region is CASSLGLAERETQYF. The CDR3 DNA reads TGCGCCAGCAGCTTGGGGCTAGCGGAAAGGGAGACCCAGTACTTC.

The V gene is TRBV6-5, the J gene TRBJ1-2; no reliable D call. Per germline, CDR1 MNHEY and CDR2 SVGAGI. The CDR3 has 16 residues. V dropped 0 bases and J dropped 8 bases, with 19 bases sitting between them. The CDR3 region has the DNA TGTGCCAGCAGTTACTCGAATCCCCGAGTGGGGTACGGCTACACCTTC. Translated, it gives CASSYSNPRVGYGYTF.

This chain uses TRBV19 with TRBJ1-3; D remains ambiguous. In germline, CDR1 is LNHDA, CDR2 SQIVND (reference sequence). V lost 3 bases and J 1 base, leaving 16 bases between the germline ends. The CDR3 sequence is 17 residues long. The CDR3: CASSMPSAVDSGNTIYF. In nucleotides, the CDR3 is TGTGCCAGTAGTATGCCGTCGGCGGTTGATTCTGGAAACACCATATATTTT.

This clone was picked up a small number of times. The chain joins TRBV5-6 to TRBJ1-2; no clear D gene. This CDR3 is built from 14 residues. The V end lost 4 bases, the J end lost 0 bases, and 10 bases lay between the germline ends. Germline CDR1 reads SGHDT; CDR2 reads YYEEEE. CDR3 residues: CASSLKVSNYGYTF. In nucleotides, the CDR3 is TGTGCCAGCAGCCTAAAAGTTTCTAACTATGGCTACACCTTC.

The chain recombines TRBV6-5 with TRBJ1-1; a possible D gene is TRBD1 (5 bases). The germline V gene encodes CDR1 MNHEY and CDR2 SVGAGI. The CDR3 is 12 residues long. Trimming cost V 2 bases and J 8 bases, with 9 bases left between them. The CDR3 loop is CASSYNGGEAFF. The CDR3 DNA follows: TGTGCCAGCAGTTACAACGGGGGAGAAGCTTTCTTT.

The V gene is TRBV14, the J gene TRBJ2-7; tentative D call: TRBD1 (6 bases). The CDR3 sequence is 16 residues long. Germline V gene sequence: CDR1 SGHDN, CDR2 FVKESK. V lost 0 bases to trimming and J lost 3 bases, with 15 bases between them. CDR3 sequence: CASSQDGEGHFYEQYF. The DNA for the CDR3 is TGTGCCAGCAGCCAAGACGGCGAGGGACACTTCTACGAGCAGTACTTC.

V gene TRBV5-8 combines with J gene TRBJ2-5, with TRBD1 matching over 8 bases. The CDR3 has 15 residues. V lost 6 bases, J lost 3 bases, and 10 bases stayed unmatched. Germline loops: CDR1 SGHTS, CDR2 YDEGEE. As DNA, the CDR3 is TGTGCCAGCACCGTAGGGACAGGCGATAAAGAGACCCAGTACTTC. Translation gives CASTVGTGDKETQYF.

This clone was counted only a few times. The V and J genes are TRBV5-1 and TRBJ1-6; TRBD1 matches at 7 bases. This CDR3 has 15 residues. Germline V gene sequence: CDR1 SGHRS, CDR2 YFSETQ. The V and J ends lost 2 bases and 6 bases, in that order; junction bases with no gene match: 5. Here the CDR3 DNA reads TGCGCCAGCAGCTTACAACAGGGGCGTAATTCACCCCTCCACTTT. This sequence encodes CASSLQQGRNSPLHF. Full variable domain (remainder filled in from reference TRBV5-1 and TRBJ1-6): KAGVTQTPRYLIKTRGQQVTLSCSPISGHRSVSWYQQTPGQGLQFLFEYFSETQRNKGNFPGRFSGRQFSNSRSEMNVSTLELGDSALYLCASSLQQGRNSPLHFGNGTRLTVT.

The rearrangement uses TRBV28 and TRBJ1-6, with D maybe TRBD1 (6 bases). The CDR3 consists of 13 residues. Trimming cost V 11 bases and J 7 bases, with 15 bases left between them. From germline, CDR1 is MDHEN and CDR2 SYDVKM. The CDR3 spells CAARGQGNSPLHF. In nucleotides, the CDR3 is TGTGCCGCCCGGGGGCAGGGAAATTCACCCCTCCACTTT. Drawing the rest from reference TRBV28 and TRBJ1-6, the complete variable domain is DVKVTQSSRYLVKRTGEKVFLECVQDMDHENMFWYRQDPGLGLRLIYFSYDVKMKEKGDIPEGYSVSREKKERFSLILESASTNQTSMYLCAARGQGNSPLHFGNGTRLTVT.

This clone qualifies as large (0.1 to 1%). V gene TRBV9 combines with J gene TRBJ1-4; unclear D gene. V shed 0 bases and J shed 7 bases, with 13 bases lying between them. This CDR3 spans 15 amino acids. From germline, CDR1 is SGDLS and CDR2 YYNGEE. CDR3 amino acids: CASSVADHLSEKLFF. The CDR3 DNA follows: TGTGCCAGCAGCGTAGCAGACCATCTTAGTGAAAAACTGTTTTTT.

The chain combines TRBV28 with TRBJ2-6; the D is unclear. Germline V gene lookup returns CDR1 MDHEN and CDR2 SYDVKM. V was cut by 6 bases and J by 2 bases, with 11 bases left in between. The CDR3 is made up of 15 amino acids. The CDR3 DNA follows: TGTGCCAGCAGCTCTCCTAGGGCTGGGGCCAACGTCCTGACTTTC. Amino acids: CASSSPRAGANVLTF.

The chain combines TRBV4-3 with TRBJ1-3; D is ambiguous. The V gene lost 4 bases and the J gene lost 0 bases, with 10 bases spanning the gap. This CDR3 region has 15 residues. Germline CDR1 and CDR2: LGHNA and YSLEER. DNA for the CDR3: TGCGCCAGCAGCCCCATGGGGAACTCTGGAAACACCATATATTTT. This codes for CASSPMGNSGNTIYF.

The J gene is TRBJ1-1, the V gene TRBV19; D is unclear. The V end was cut by 5 bases, the J end by 1 base, with 11 bases between. CDR3 size: 14 residues. Germline CDR1 is LNHDA and CDR2 is SQIVND (reference sequence). DNA of the CDR3: TGTGCCAGTAGTGTTGACTGGAGGAACACTGAAGCTTTCTTT. Encoded protein: CASSVDWRNTEAFF.

This clone was found once. The J gene is TRBJ2-7, the V gene TRBV4-3; 9 positions agree with TRBD1. Unmatched junction bases numbered 10, after V lost 0 bases and J lost 4 bases. CDR3 length: 17 amino acids. Germline loops: CDR1 LGHNA, CDR2 YSLEER. The CDR3 here is CASSQDLLGDRGYEQYF. The CDR3 nucleotides are TGCGCCAGCAGCCAAGACCTCCTCGGCGACAGGGGGTACGAGCAGTACTTC.

This clone was found once. The chain recombines TRBV27 with TRBJ2-7; D possibly corresponds to TRBD2 (6 bases). Between the trimmed V and J ends, which lost 2 bases and 1 base, there was a span of 15 bases. The CDR3 is made up of 16 amino acids. Germline assignment: CDR1 MNHEY and CDR2 SMNVEV (reference sequence). The CDR3 DNA reads as TGTGCCAGCAGTTTACTGCCGGGGACTCCTTCCTACGAGCAGTACTTC. Protein: CASSLLPGTPSYEQYF.

CDR3 amino acids: CASSLGETYGEAFF. The CDR3 DNA sequence: TGTGCCAGCAGCTTGGGGGAGACCTATGGTGAAGCTTTCTTT. J is TRBJ1-1 and V is TRBV5-6; D remains ambiguous. CDR1 and CDR2 (germline): SGHDT, YYEEEE. The V end was cut by 0 bases, the J end by 7 bases, with 13 bases between. This CDR3 comprises 14 residues.